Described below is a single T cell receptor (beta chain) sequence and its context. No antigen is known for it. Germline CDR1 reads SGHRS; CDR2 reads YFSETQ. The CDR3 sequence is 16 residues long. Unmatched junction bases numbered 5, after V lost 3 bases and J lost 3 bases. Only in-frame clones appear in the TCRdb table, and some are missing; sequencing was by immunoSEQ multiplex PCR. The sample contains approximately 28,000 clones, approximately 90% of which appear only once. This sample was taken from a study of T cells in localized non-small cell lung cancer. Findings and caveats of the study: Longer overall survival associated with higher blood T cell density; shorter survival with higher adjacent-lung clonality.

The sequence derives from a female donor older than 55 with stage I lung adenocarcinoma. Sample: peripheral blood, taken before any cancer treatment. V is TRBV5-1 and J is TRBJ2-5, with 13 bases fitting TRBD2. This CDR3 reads CASSSGTSGNKETQYF. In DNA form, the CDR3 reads TGCGCCAGCAGCTCCGGGACTAGCGGGAACAAAGAGACCCAGTACTTC.